Listed here is a single T cell receptor beta chain. The CDR3 totals 15 residues. Trimming removed 6 bases from V and 8 bases from J; junction bases left unmatched: 11. Germline CDR1 is ENHRY and CDR2 is SYGVKD. The data originate from a study of T cell changes during pregnancy in multiple sclerosis. Clones were sequenced by immunoSEQ multiplex PCR, and TCRdb holds only the in-frame ones, with some missing. Among under 40,000 clones, about 92% were seen once, and the ten largest hold roughly a quarter. The sample consisted of CD8+ T cells from peripheral blood mononuclear cells, taken before pregnancy. This chain joins TRBV10-3 and TRBJ2-1, with TRBD1 identical over 9 bases. This receptor was identified in a female donor with multiple sclerosis, enrolled in a pregnancy study. The CDR3 reads CAISHTGTGNHEQFF. The CDR3 bases are TGTGCCATCAGCCATACCGGGACAGGGAATCATGAGCAGTTCTTC.